Listed below are T cell receptor beta chains from one sample, sequenced in a study of T cell responses to AZD1222 COVID-19 vaccine. Clones were sequenced by immunoSEQ multiplex PCR, and TCRdb holds only the in-frame ones, with some missing. This repertoire shows roughly 120,000 clones, 81% found once; its top ten account for around 4.6%. This material consisted of peripheral blood, taken on day 0 of AZD1222 vaccination. Receptors originate from an adult in good health. The CDR3 runs from the conserved cysteine through the conserved F or W. A D gene is named only where the DNA matches it firmly. Expanded clones get a size class; other rows say once, few or many, or leave the size out.

TRBD1	TRBJ1-1	NA	TRBV11-2	CASQMTGGGTEAFF	TGTGCCAGCCAAATGACAGGGGGCGGCACTGAAGCTTTCTTT
NA	TRBJ2-7	NA	TRBV28	CASSGHEQYF	TGTGCCAGCAGTGGCCACGAGCAGTACTTC
NA	TRBJ2-5	NA	TRBV27	CASSSRQTFQETQYF	TGTGCCAGCAGTTCAAGACAGACCTTCCAAGAGACCCAGTACTTC
TRBD1	TRBJ1-6	NA	TRBV3-1/TRBV3-2	CASSHGQGRSPLHF	TGTGCCAGCAGCCACGGACAGGGTCGATCACCCCTCCACTTT
NA	TRBJ1-1	NA	TRBV4-1	CASRGGNTEAFF	TGCGCCAGCAGAGGCGGGAACACTGAAGCTTTCTTT
TRBD1	TRBJ2-3	once	TRBV11-3	CASSYRGSDTQYF	TGTGCCAGCAGTTACAGGGGCTCAGATACGCAGTATTTT
TRBD1	TRBJ2-1	NA	TRBV28	CASSYWAGRGPNNEQFF	TGTGCCAGCAGTTACTGGGCGGGCAGGGGGCCGAACAATGAGCAGTTCTTC
TRBD1	TRBJ1-4	NA	TRBV19	CASRDRGEETEKLFF	TGTGCCAGTAGAGACAGGGGCGAGGAAACTGAAAAACTGTTTTTT
NA	TRBJ1-6	NA	TRBV5-1	CASSPRVGQNNSPLHF	TGCGCCAGCAGCCCGCGGGTAGGACAGAATAATTCACCCCTCCACTTT
NA	TRBJ1-5	NA	TRBV21-1	CASSMFNQPQHF	TGTGCCAGCAGCATGTTCAATCAGCCCCAGCATTTT
NA	TRBJ1-1	once	TRBV7-6	CASSLARGWTEAFF	TGTGCCAGCAGCTTAGCACGGGGATGGACTGAAGCTTTCTTT
TRBD2	TRBJ2-1	NA	TRBV19	CASSIGTSGTYNEQFF	TGTGCCAGTAGTATAGGGACTAGCGGGACCTACAATGAGCAGTTCTTC
NA	TRBJ2-3	NA	TRBV7-9	CASSLVGVDTQYF	TGTGCCAGCAGCTTAGTGGGTGTCGATACGCAGTATTTT
NA	TRBJ2-5	few	TRBV5-1	CASSLRGETQYF	TGCGCCAGCAGCTTGAGGGGAGAGACCCAGTACTTC
TRBD1	TRBJ1-2	NA	TRBV27	CASSLTGGAYYTF	TGTGCCAGCAGCTTAACAGGGGGCGCGTACTACACCTTC
NA	TRBJ2-7	few	TRBV29-1	CSVEDPVSEQYF	TGCAGCGTTGAAGACCCAGTATCCGAGCAGTACTTC
NA	TRBJ2-3	NA	TRBV11-2	CASLSTDTQYF	TGTGCCAGCTTGAGCACAGATACGCAGTATTTT
TRBD1	TRBJ1-5	NA	TRBV4-1	CASSPNPGQSNQPQHF	TGCGCCAGCAGCCCAAATCCGGGACAGAGCAATCAGCCCCAGCATTTT
NA	TRBJ2-7	NA	TRBV6-7	CASTPHGSTYEQYF	TGTGCCAGCACCCCACATGGTTCAACCTACGAGCAGTACTTC
NA	TRBJ1-1	NA	TRBV10-3	CAISSTTDLNTEAFF	TGTGCCATCAGTTCAACGACGGACTTGAACACTGAAGCTTTCTTT
TRBD1	TRBJ1-2	NA	TRBV5-1	CASSWPPGQPNPSYGYTF	TGCGCCAGCAGCTGGCCGCCGGGACAGCCGAATCCTTCCTATGGCTACACCTTC
NA	TRBJ2-1	NA	TRBV4-3	CASSQGTRGLNEQFF	TGCGCCAGCAGCCAAGGGACCAGGGGCCTGAATGAGCAGTTCTTC
NA	TRBJ2-2	NA	TRBV29-1	CSVEVEQSNTGELFF	TGCAGCGTTGAAGTCGAACAGTCGAACACCGGGGAGCTGTTTTTT
TRBD1	TRBJ2-7	NA	TRBV18	CASSLTGVPYEQYF	TGTGCCAGCTCACTGACAGGGGTCCCTTACGAGCAGTACTTC
TRBD1	TRBJ2-5	NA	TRBV27	CASSPRQGATQETQYF	TGTGCCAGCAGTCCACGACAGGGGGCAACGCAAGAGACCCAGTACTTC
TRBD2	TRBJ2-3	NA	TRBV6-5	CASTRTSGGDALQYF	TGTGCCAGCACCCGGACTAGCGGGGGGGATGCATTGCAGTATTTT
TRBD1	TRBJ1-1	few	TRBV19	CATRQGNTEAFF	TGTGCCACCCGACAGGGGAACACTGAAGCTTTCTTT
NA	TRBJ1-6	NA	TRBV18	CASSPGVDSPLHF	TGTGCCAGCTCCCCAGGGGTTGATTCACCCCTCCACTTT
TRBD2	TRBJ2-2	NA	TRBV7-3	CASSSGLERNTGELFF	TGTGCCAGCAGCTCGGGACTAGAAAGGAACACCGGGGAGCTGTTTTTT
NA	TRBJ2-1	NA	TRBV7-9	CASSLAISPNEQFF	TGTGCCAGCAGCTTAGCAATCAGCCCTAATGAGCAGTTCTTC
TRBD1	TRBJ1-1	NA	TRBV18	CASSGPTGASNSEAFF	TGTGCCAGCTCAGGCCCGACAGGGGCCTCTAATAGTGAAGCTTTCTTT
TRBD1	TRBJ2-5	NA	TRBV7-6	CASSSRDRGTETQYF	TGTGCCAGCAGCTCCCGGGACAGGGGGACGGAGACCCAGTACTTC
TRBD1	TRBJ1-2	NA	TRBV27	CASSSTGGLNYGYTF	TGTGCCAGCAGTTCCACAGGGGGCCTTAACTATGGCTACACCTTC
NA	TRBJ2-3	once	TRBV12-3/TRBV12-4	CASSLGESDTQYF	TGTGCCAGCAGTTTGGGAGAATCGGATACGCAGTATTTT
TRBD2	TRBJ2-7	NA	TRBV9	CASSPRLAGSSYEQYF	TGTGCCAGCAGCCCGCGACTAGCGGGTAGCTCCTACGAGCAGTACTTC
NA	TRBJ2-7	few	TRBV14	CASSQEIQRSGEQYF	TGTGCCAGCAGCCAAGAGATCCAGAGATCCGGCGAGCAGTACTTC
NA	TRBJ2-1	NA	TRBV7-8	CASSFRQGWDNEQFF	TGTGCCAGCAGCTTTCGGCAGGGGTGGGACAATGAGCAGTTCTTC
TRBD2	TRBJ2-1	NA	TRBV7-3	CASSPVLAGYNEQFF	TGTGCCAGCAGCCCAGTACTAGCGGGGTACAATGAGCAGTTCTTC
NA	TRBJ1-2	NA	TRBV7-9	CASSIVGARYGYTF	TGTGCCAGCAGTATCGTAGGGGCCAGATATGGCTACACCTTC
NA	TRBJ2-7	NA	TRBV18	CASSPIQVMTQAYEQYF	TGTGCCAGCTCACCGATCCAGGTAATGACTCAGGCCTACGAGCAGTACTTC
NA	TRBJ2-7	NA	TRBV28	CASSSGGTGTYEQYF	TGTGCCAGCAGTTCGGGGGGGACAGGAACCTACGAGCAGTACTTC